The clone carrying this T cell receptor (beta chain) counts as medium-sized. Its antigen is not known. From 2 million PBMCs stored at -80 C, the unsorted libraries were generated. These data originate in a study of neurological immune-mediated disorders. The CDR3 runs to 15 residues. V lost 3 bases, J lost 6 bases, and 7 bases stayed unmatched. The study's findings and limits: Expanded clones shared no CDR3 amino acid sequences across subjects, suggesting private repertoires in all groups.

The cDNA came from 5'RACE, which used 10-nucleotide random UMIs. TCRdb itself ran the 5' RACE reads through MiXCR, one entry per CDR3 protein. The data show tens of thousands of distinct CDR3 sequences, roughly 12% seen once. This clonotype was obtained from a female donor in good health. This sequence joins TRBV12-3 or TRBV12-4 and TRBJ1-1, with TRBD1 matching over 10 bases. Sequenced: PBMCs. CDR3 amino acids: CASSFPGQGLSEAFF. Here the CDR3 DNA reads TGTGCCAGCAGTTTTCCGGGACAGGGGCTCTCTGAAGCTTTCTTT.